This TCR beta chain was observed in a study of CD8 T cells in Susac syndrome. CD8+ and CD4+ blood T cells underwent TCR beta sequencing. Control patients had untreated stable or active relapsing-remitting multiple sclerosis by revised McDonald criteria. An amount of RNA that ranged from 0.5 to 1 ug was reverse transcribed with random hexamers. Amplification of TCR beta CDR3 used immunoSEQ multiplex PCR across 54 Vbeta and 13 Jbeta. TCRdb used MiXCR to reprocess the immunoSEQ multiplex PCR reads, holding one entry per CDR3 protein. The sample consists of more than 250,000 distinct CDR3 sequences, 92% of them appearing once. Germline CDR1 is SQVTM and CDR2 is ANQGSEA. Trimming took 7 bases from V and 5 from J, leaving 18 bases between them. The CDR3 is made up of 13 amino acids.

The chain uses TRBV29-1 and TRBJ2-7; no clear D gene. The sequence was collected from a human donor with multiple sclerosis. The material sequenced was CD4+ T cells from PBMCs. The CDR3 DNA reads as TGCAGCGGCCAACCTCAGTCGTCGGACGAGCAGTACTTC. Its protein product is CSGQPQSSDEQYF.